The 19 T cell receptor beta chains presented below share a single source sample, sequenced in a study of T cell responses to AZD1222 COVID-19 vaccine. The data were produced by immunoSEQ multiplex PCR, yet TCRdb's version contains in-frame clones alone and is incomplete. Here the sample spans around 130,000 clones, over 90% being singletons. The material was peripheral blood, obtained on day 0 of AZD1222 vaccination. The receptors were gathered from an adult in good health.

The J gene is TRBJ2-5, the V gene TRBV30, with D unresolved. The CDR3 consists of 15 residues. The V gene's germline CDR1 is GTSNPN and CDR2 SVGIG (reference sequence). Trimming shortened V by 1 base and J by 4 bases, and 16 bases separated the two germline ends. CDR3 bases: TGTGCCTGGAGTGGAAACCGGGCTTTGGGAGAGACCCAGTACTTC. Translated, it gives CAWSGNRALGETQYF.

The chain recombines TRBV7-2 with TRBJ2-7; 10 bases match TRBD1. Looked up from germline, CDR1 is SGHTA and CDR2 is FQGNSA. There are 15 residues in the CDR3. V was pared by 1 base and J by 3 bases, with 3 bases of the junction left unmatched. The CDR3 is CASSLDGTGVYEQYF. In nucleotides, the CDR3 is TGTGCCAGCAGCTTAGACGGGACAGGGGTCTACGAGCAGTACTTC.

This rearrangement joins TRBV4-3 to TRBJ2-3; 7 nucleotides agree with TRBD2. The CDR3 length is 17 residues. Germline assignment: CDR1 LGHNA and CDR2 YSLEER. V lost 1 base, J lost 4 bases, and 11 bases stayed unmatched. CDR3 loop: CASSQVRVRELADTQYF. As DNA, the CDR3 is TGCGCCAGCAGCCAAGTGAGAGTGCGGGAGTTGGCAGATACGCAGTATTTT.

This rearrangement joins TRBV5-4 to TRBJ1-2; TRBD1 agrees at 10 bases. The junction had 4 bases not matched to a gene; V was cut back by 4 bases and J by 7 bases. Germline CDR1 and CDR2: SGHNT and YYREEE (reference sequence). The CDR3 contains 13 residues. Here the CDR3 reads CASSPGTGVGYTF. As DNA, the CDR3 is TGTGCCAGCAGCCCGGGGACAGGGGTTGGCTACACCTTC.

The CDR3 sequence: CASTQGGRQPQHF. The CDR3 DNA reads as TGTGCCAGCACTCAGGGGGGTAGACAGCCCCAGCATTTT. V usage is TRBV12-3 or TRBV12-4 and J usage is TRBJ1-5, with 7 bases lining up with TRBD1. Unmatched junction bases numbered 7, after V lost 7 bases and J lost 7 bases. CDR3 length equals 13 residues.

The chain carries TRBV30 and TRBJ1-1, with 8 bases aligning to TRBD1. Germline V gene sequence: CDR1 GTSNPN, CDR2 SVGIG (reference sequence). The length of the CDR3 is 12 residues. V lost 2 bases, J lost 10 bases, and 6 bases stayed unmatched. DNA of the CDR3: TGTGCCTGGAGTCAGCAGGGGGCAGGAGCTTTCTTT. This encodes CAWSQQGAGAFF.

This clone was detected once. The CDR3, as DNA: TGTGCCAGTAGTAAGGGGAGTTGGGGGAGCACTGAAGCTTTCTTT. Protein sequence: CASSKGSWGSTEAFF. The rearrangement links TRBV19 to TRBJ1-1, with a weak D call TRBD1 (5 bases). CDR3 size: 15 residues. The V gene lost 4 bases and the J gene lost 4 bases, with 16 bases spanning the gap. Germline CDR1 and CDR2: LNHDA and SQIVND (reference sequence).

The genes are TRBV7-9 and TRBJ2-1; 9 nucleotides line up with TRBD1. CDR3 length equals 15 residues. From germline, CDR1 is SEHNR and CDR2 FQNEAQ (reference sequence). The V and J ends lost 5 bases and 9 bases, in that order; junction bases with no gene match: 11. Here the CDR3 reads CASSIPLGTGFEQFF. CDR3 coding DNA: TGTGCCAGCAGCATCCCCCTGGGGACAGGGTTTGAGCAGTTCTTC.

V usage is TRBV13 and J usage is TRBJ2-2; no clear D. Germline CDR1 is PRHDT and CDR2 is FYEKMQ (reference sequence). V lost 8 bases and J 5 bases, leaving 15 bases between the germline ends. This CDR3 has 14 amino acids. CDR3 region: CASGVGGGTGELFF. The CDR3 DNA follows: TGTGCCAGCGGGGTAGGCGGTGGGACCGGGGAGCTGTTTTTT.

The chain carries TRBV19 and TRBJ2-1, with D perhaps TRBD2 (6 bases). V gave up 8 bases and J gave up 5 bases, with 13 bases separating them. Germline assignment: CDR1 LNHDA and CDR2 SQIVND (reference sequence). The length of the CDR3 is 13 residues. CDR3 in DNA: TGTGCCAGTGCAGTGGGACTGAACAATGAGCAGTTCTTC. Translation: CASAVGLNNEQFF.

CDR3 bases: TGTGCCAGCAGTTTATATGAGGGTTCGAATTCACCCCTCCACTTT. Amino acid sequence: CASSLYEGSNSPLHF. The V call is TRBV27, the J call TRBJ1-6; D is ambiguous. Germline CDR1 and CDR2: MNHEY and SMNVEV (reference sequence). The CDR3 consists of 15 residues. Deletions cut 1 base from V and 7 bases from J, with 11 bases between.

The rearrangement joins TRBV30 to TRBJ2-1; 11 bases fit TRBD2. Trimming removed 4 bases from V and 4 bases from J; junction bases left unmatched: 3. The length of the CDR3 is 14 residues. Germline V CDR1 and CDR2: GTSNPN, SVGIG (reference sequence). The CDR3 nucleotides are TGTGCCTGGAACCCTAGCGGGAGGTACAATGAGCAGTTCTTC. This translates into CAWNPSGRYNEQFF.

The gene calls are TRBV7-9 and TRBJ2-7; D is undetermined. CDR1 is SEHNR and CDR2 is FQNEAQ in the germline V gene (reference sequence). The ends were cut back, 0 bases at V and 2 bases at J, with 5 bases in the middle. This CDR3 has 13 residues. This CDR3 reads CASSLALAYEQYF. The CDR3 coding sequence is TGTGCCAGCAGCTTAGCCTTGGCCTACGAGCAGTACTTC.

J is TRBJ1-1 and V is TRBV3-1 (or the pseudogene TRBV3-2); D ambiguous. The germline CDR1 and CDR2 sequences are LGHDT and YNNKEL (reference sequence). The CDR3 sequence is 14 residues long. The V end was cut by 3 bases, the J end by 0 bases, with 8 bases between. CDR3 protein: CASSQGWVNTEAFF. CDR3 coding DNA: TGTGCCAGCAGCCAGGGATGGGTGAACACTGAAGCTTTCTTT.

The V gene is TRBV29-1, the J gene TRBJ2-1; D gene ambiguous. There are 11 residues in the CDR3. Germline CDR1 reads SQVTM; CDR2 reads ANQGSEA. The germline V and J ends were trimmed by 8 bases and 7 bases, with 12 bases remaining between them. CDR3 nucleotide sequence: TGCAGCCGGCCAGGAGAGAATGAGCAGTTCTTC. It specifies CSRPGENEQFF.

The J gene is TRBJ2-1, the V gene TRBV4-3; no firm D call. The V end was cut by 0 bases, the J end by 7 bases, with 16 bases between. CDR3 length equals 16 residues. The germline V gene encodes CDR1 LGHNA and CDR2 YSLEER. As DNA, the CDR3 is TGCGCCAGCAGCCAAGATGCAGAGGATAAGTGGAATGAGCAGTTCTTC. Amino acids: CASSQDAEDKWNEQFF.

CDR3 region: CASGGITEAFF. For the CDR3, the DNA is TGTGCCAGCGGCGGGATCACTGAAGCTTTCTTT. This rearrangement joins TRBV6-4 to TRBJ1-1; D is unresolved. CDR1 is MRHNA and CDR2 is SNTAGT in the germline V gene. The CDR3 runs to 11 residues. The V and J ends lost 8 bases and 4 bases respectively, with 8 bases between them.

The V gene is TRBV25-1, the J gene TRBJ2-7; 7 bases match TRBD1. CDR1 is MGHDK, CDR2 SYGVNS, per germline. V gave up 6 bases and J gave up 7 bases; unmatched junction bases: 15. The CDR3 length is 15 residues. The CDR3, as DNA: TGTGCCAGCAGCCCCCGACAGGGTTGGCTTAAAGAGCAGTACTTC. Translated: CASSPRQGWLKEQYF.

J is TRBJ2-2 and V is TRBV5-1, with 8 bases matching TRBD1. In germline, CDR1 is SGHRS, CDR2 YFSETQ. The J segment lost 5 bases and the V segment lost 5 bases, leaving 29 bases of the junction unmatched. The CDR3 consists of 22 residues. In DNA form, the CDR3 reads TGCGCCAGCAGAAATACAGGGGGTGGCAAACCGGAAGGGCTGGCGAGAACCGGGGAGCTGTTTTTT. Residues: CASRNTGGGKPEGLARTGELFF. Full variable domain (rest looked up from reference TRBV5-1 and TRBJ2-2): KAGVTQTPRYLIKTRGQQVTLSCSPISGHRSVSWYQQTPGQGLQFLFEYFSETQRNKGNFPGRFSGRQFSNSRSEMNVSTLELGDSALYLCASRNTGGGKPEGLARTGELFFGEGSRLTVL.